This is a list of T cell receptor beta chains from one sample in a study of OX40 agonist ivuxolimab in advanced cancers. Sequencing used immunoSEQ multiplex PCR; TCRdb keeps in-frame clones, though not all of them. Found here are more than 65,000 clones, about nine tenths of them singletons; the top ten hold approximately 0.3%. Sequenced material: CD4+ or CD8+ T cells sorted from blood, taken in a trial of the OX40 agonist ivuxolimab. Receptors were obtained from an adult with an advanced solid tumor such as melanoma, head and neck, liver or kidney cancer. CDR3s leave out the opening cysteine and the closing phenylalanine or tryptophan. Each record gives: J gene, V gene, CDR3 protein.

TRBJ2-1 | TRBV27 | ASTDQKGLNNEQF
TRBJ1-1 | TRBV28 | ATKPGGTGDGTEAF
TRBJ1-2 | TRBV6-6 | ASSVSGLGYT
TRBJ1-5 | TRBV19 | ASSIDLLGQLNQPQH
TRBJ1-5 | TRBV11-2 | ASSTDRGGTQPQH
TRBJ2-5 | TRBV7-2 | ASSPRVAGNQETQY
TRBJ2-3 | TRBV7-8 | ASSPVRGSTQY
TRBJ1-1 | TRBV6-1 | ASSPGTFHTEAF
TRBJ2-7 | TRBV28 | ASSLVGHSAYEQY
TRBJ1-1 | TRBV15 | ATSNLQGSPTEAF
TRBJ2-1 | TRBV29-1 | SATLLSAGSYNEQF
TRBJ2-7 | TRBV19 | ASSNRQGEGYEQY
TRBJ1-2 | TRBV28 | ASRTGWNYGYT
TRBJ2-2 | TRBV7-8 | ASSRHHTGELF
TRBJ2-2 | TRBV28 | ASSSGLDKNTGELF
TRBJ2-1 | TRBV19 | ASSIGGGDTNSYNEQF
TRBJ2-2 | TRBV5-1 | ASSRLAGGQNTGELF
TRBJ1-2 | TRBV6-1 | ASNPIQRAAYGYT
TRBJ2-7 | TRBV15 | ATSSSGTTRNEQY
TRBJ2-1 | TRBV4-2 | ASSPLNYNEQF
TRBJ2-1 | TRBV27 | ASRTGRLGEQF
TRBJ1-6 | TRBV10-3 | AIYRQGRGSPLH
TRBJ2-1 | TRBV7-2 | ASSPRALNEQF
TRBJ2-3 | TRBV5-1 | ASSLLNGGQGTDTQY
TRBJ2-6 | TRBV6-1 | ASSERRAGASGANVLT
TRBJ1-1 | TRBV7-9 | ASRGQHTEAF
TRBJ2-7 | TRBV11-2 | ASSRTSVGSYEQY
TRBJ1-5 | TRBV7-8 | ASSLALTGNQPQH
TRBJ2-5 | TRBV7-9 | ASSLGQGNQETQY
TRBJ2-2 | TRBV7-2 | ASRLTGALGELF
TRBJ2-5 | TRBV28 | ASSLPPQETQY
TRBJ2-1 | TRBV27 | ASSTGGSYNEQF
TRBJ2-7 | TRBV7-3 | ASSLSSAQGYEQY
TRBJ1-5 | TRBV4-2 | ASSQGIREVQPQH
TRBJ1-1 | TRBV5-4 | ASNNRATEAF
TRBJ2-3 | TRBV5-1 | ASSFASGRTDTQY
TRBJ1-5 | TRBV5-1 | ASSPGQGGGQPQH
TRBJ2-7 | TRBV18 | ASSPGTGGNYEQY
TRBJ1-2 | TRBV6-1 | ASSGRPANYGYT
TRBJ2-4 | TRBV5-1 | ASSSLAGRDPENIQY
TRBJ1-2 | TRBV29-1 | SVPNPTDNYGYT
TRBJ1-2 | TRBV6-4 | ASRPGTAAYGYT
TRBJ1-2 | TRBV5-6 | ASSLQGPGSNYGYT
TRBJ2-5 | TRBV7-9 | ASSLGSFQETQY
TRBJ1-5 | TRBV6-5 | ASRVRQGYNQPQH
TRBJ2-1 | TRBV19 | ASSFPGLAGGVEQF
TRBJ2-7 | TRBV18 | ASSPLAGDSYEQY
TRBJ2-7 | TRBV6-6 | ASILEPGQGEQY
TRBJ2-5 | TRBV27 | ASSPRTSGGQETQY
TRBJ1-1 | TRBV2 | ASSPRGVNTEAF
TRBJ1-4 | TRBV11-1 | ASSLEVTGQHEKLF
TRBJ1-2 | TRBV19 | ASSIGSTNYGYT
TRBJ1-1 | TRBV4-2 | ASSLALTGNTEAF
TRBJ1-2 | TRBV6-1 | ASSEQGYGYT
TRBJ2-1 | TRBV5-1 | ASSLAGGPGNEQF
TRBJ1-2 | TRBV28 | ASSLDRGYYGYT
TRBJ1-5 | TRBV7-2 | ASSPGGGNQPQH
TRBJ2-2 | TRBV11-3 | ASSLTSANTGELF
TRBJ2-7 | TRBV20-1 | SANLVYEQY
TRBJ1-1 | TRBV19 | ASSIVFGGADTEAF